This T cell receptor (beta chain) was captured in a study of T cells in Graves' hyperthyroidism and ophthalmopathy. Germline-derived CDR1 and CDR2 are MDHEN and SYDVKM. V lost 5 bases and J 8 bases, leaving 15 bases between the germline ends. This CDR3 comprises 14 residues. This clonotype occurred once. Amplification targeted TCR beta CDR3 regions from RNA transcripts. With the HTBI primer set, the TCR CDR3 went through a first round of RT-PCR. TCRdb reprocessed the multiplex PCR reads via MiXCR and lists one record per CDR3 protein. The sample yields approximately 690,000 distinct CDR3 sequences, 20% seen once.

Sequenced: blood. This receptor was identified in a man between 25 and 39 years old with Graves' ophthalmopathy. The V gene is TRBV28, the J gene TRBJ1-4; D might be TRBD1 (5 bases). CDR3 amino acids: CASSQTDSPEKLFF. The CDR3 coding sequence is TGTGCCAGCAGTCAGACAGACTCACCAGAAAAACTGTTTTTT.